This T cell receptor beta chain appears in the sequencing data of a study of blood T cell repertoires in COVID-19. About the study: Spain, Italy and the United States supplied samples that represented acute and convalescent COVID-19. PBMCs, B-cell-depleted T cells, or T cells were the source of the cDNA or gDNA that made up the material.

Trimming removed 4 bases from V and 1 base from J; junction bases left unmatched: 12. Germline-derived CDR1 and CDR2 are SGHNT and YENEEA. This CDR3 has 18 residues. This clone was observed a single time. Authors' data handling: Nucleated cell number was recorded as an estimate derived from reference gene primer amplification. The table came from immunoSEQ multiplex PCR; TCRdb's copy has only in-frame clones and leaves some out. V, J and clone size were drawn from that table, and D and trimming were deduced from the DNA. This sample yields 200,000 to 300,000 clones, of which around 86% are seen a single time; about 9.2% belongs to the top ten.

The chain has TRBV11-3 and TRBJ2-2, with 7 bases identical to TRBD2. This clonotype originated in a middle-aged man who had recovered from COVID-19. Source material: peripheral blood. The CDR3 loop is CASSSLNRWGGNTGELFF. DNA for the CDR3: TGTGCCAGCAGCTCGCTCAATCGGTGGGGGGGGAACACCGGGGAGCTGTTTTTT.